Below are 9 T cell receptor beta chains sequenced from a single sample in a study of T cells in Graves' hyperthyroidism and ophthalmopathy. The TCR beta CDR3 regions underwent amplification using RNA transcripts as the source. With the HTBI primer set, the TCR CDR3 went through a first round of RT-PCR. TCRdb used MiXCR to reprocess the multiplex PCR reads, holding one entry per CDR3 protein. The repertoire includes a few hundred thousand distinct CDR3 sequences, about 45% of them detected once, and approximately 7.5% sits in the top ten. The sample consisted of peripheral blood or thyroid tissue (not recorded which). The source of these receptors is a woman aged 18-29 years with Graves' hyperthyroidism.

A word on this clonotype: Being one base from a much bigger clone, this may be a read error. Likely a read error: the CDR3 ends without its conserved phenylalanine or tryptophan. The chain carries TRBV11-2 and TRBJ1-2, with TRBD1 matching 8 bases. The trim removed 5 bases at V and 8 bases at J, leaving 7 bases unmatched. In germline, CDR1 is SGHAT, CDR2 FQNNGV. CDR3 length equals 13 residues. The CDR3 sequence is CASSQGGTGGYTL. In nucleotides, the CDR3 is TGTGCCAGCAGCCAAGGAGGGACAGGAGGCTACACCCTC.

V and J are TRBV9 and TRBJ2-3, with D possibly TRBD2 on 6 matching bases. Germline CDR1 and CDR2: SGDLS and YYNGEE. V was trimmed by 4 bases and J by 4 bases, leaving 19 bases between them. This CDR3 contains 16 residues. CDR3 DNA: TGTGCCAGCAGCCAAACCGGGGAGCGGGCTCCAGATACGCAGTATTTT. Translated, it gives CASSQTGERAPDTQYF.

V is TRBV10-2 and J is TRBJ2-7, with 10 bases matching TRBD2. CDR3 length: 15 residues. Germline assignment: CDR1 WSHSY and CDR2 SAAADI. With V trimmed by 5 bases and J by 7 bases, 11 bases remained unmatched. The CDR3 loop reads CASSPAAGGPWEQYF. Written as DNA, the CDR3 is TGCGCCAGCAGTCCAGCAGCGGGAGGGCCGTGGGAGCAGTACTTC.

This clonotype was counted at least ten times. The chain combines TRBV19 with TRBJ2-5; TRBD1 is a possible D gene (6 bases). The CDR3 is 11 amino acids. Per the germline V gene, CDR1 is LNHDA and CDR2 is SQIVND (reference sequence). CDR3 sequence (DNA): TGTGCTCCACAGGGTGGAGAGACCCAGTACTTC. Translation gives CAPQGGETQYF.

V gene TRBV28 combines with J gene TRBJ1-3; D is undetermined. Per germline, CDR1 MDHEN and CDR2 SYDVKM. The CDR3 sequence is 15 residues long. Trimming pared 7 bases from V and 2 bases from J, leaving 15 bases between. This chain's CDR3 is CASTTPLITGNTIYF. The CDR3, as DNA: TGTGCCAGCACCACGCCCTTAATCACTGGAAACACCATATATTTT.

This clonotype was seen repeatedly, ten times or more. V usage is TRBV24-1 and J usage is TRBJ2-5; D gene ambiguous. The CDR3 is 11 amino acids. Trimming removed 7 bases from V and 3 bases from J, with 5 bases in between. Germline V CDR1 and CDR2: KGHDR, SFDVKD. The CDR3 coding sequence is TGTGCCACCAGCCAAGAAGAGACCCAGTACTTC. The encoded protein is CATSQEETQYF.

This clonotype was observed at least ten times. The rearrangement uses TRBV20-1 and TRBJ1-3; maybe TRBD1 (5 bases). Germline CDR1 and CDR2: DFQATT and SNEGSKA (reference sequence). Trimming removed 1 base at V and 1 base at J, with 14 bases between. The CDR3 extends over 16 amino acids. CDR3 sequence (DNA): TGCAGTGCTAGAGTACATACGGGGGGTTCTGGAAACACCATATATTTT. It is translated as CSARVHTGGSGNTIYF.

This clonotype was found many times. The chain has TRBV10-3 and TRBJ1-1, with D tentatively TRBD1 (6 bases). The germline CDR1 and CDR2 sequences are ENHRY and SYGVKD. V lost 3 bases and J 3 bases, leaving 14 bases between the germline ends. CDR3 length: 15 amino acids. The CDR3 coding sequence is TGTGCCATCAGTGAAACAGGGAGGGGTGACACTGAAGCTTTCTTT. This sequence encodes CAISETGRGDTEAFF.

This sequence joins TRBV19 and TRBJ1-2; the D gene is possibly TRBD1 (5 bases). The CDR3 spans 14 residues. In germline, CDR1 is LNHDA, CDR2 SQIVND (reference sequence). V lost 5 bases, J lost 5 bases, and 15 bases lay in between. The CDR3 loop is CASSAGPGGYGYTF. CDR3 DNA sequence: TGTGCCAGTAGTGCGGGCCCGGGGGGTTATGGCTACACCTTC.